This T cell receptor beta chain comes out of a study of T-cell reconstitution after alpha-beta-depleted transplantation in children. V lost 1 base and J lost 0, with 1 base in between. The CDR3 sequence is 13 residues long. This clonotype was picked up many times. Unique molecular identifiers featured in how the TCRbeta library was prepared. One entry per CDR3 protein results from TCRdb running MiXCR on the PCR reads. The sample yields about 610,000 distinct CDR3 sequences, over 9.5% seen once. This rearrangement joins TRBV12-3 or TRBV12-4 to TRBJ1-5; unclear D gene. The sample consisted of PBMCs from the stem cell graft donor, taken from the stem cell graft. This sequence originates from a human donor who donated a stem cell graft to a child with acute myeloid leukemia. The CDR3 bases are TGTGCCAGCAGTTTAGATAGCAATCAGCCCCAGCATTTT. This encodes CASSLDSNQPQHF.